The sequence of this T cell receptor (beta chain) was determined in a study of T cell responses to AZD1222 COVID-19 vaccine. Study-wide context: Pooled samples include second doses given at about 4 or 12 weeks.

V dropped 3 bases and J dropped 2 bases, with 7 bases sitting between them. The CDR3 loop spans 13 amino acids. General study points: Clonal diversity may have been underestimated, and the donors were mostly white British, with more females than males.

The method was immunoSEQ multiplex PCR; TCRdb's version includes in-frame clones alone and lacks a portion of them. The sample carries about 140,000 clones, approximately 90% recorded once. On this clone: What it recognizes is unknown.

Sequenced here: peripheral blood, sampled on day 0 of AZD1222 vaccination. The rearrangement joins TRBV12-3 or TRBV12-4 to TRBJ2-5, with unresolved D. The source of this sequence is an adult in good health. CDR3 nucleotide sequence: TGTGCCAGCAGTTTGGTGTCTCAAGAGACCCAGTACTTC. Its protein is CASSLVSQETQYF.